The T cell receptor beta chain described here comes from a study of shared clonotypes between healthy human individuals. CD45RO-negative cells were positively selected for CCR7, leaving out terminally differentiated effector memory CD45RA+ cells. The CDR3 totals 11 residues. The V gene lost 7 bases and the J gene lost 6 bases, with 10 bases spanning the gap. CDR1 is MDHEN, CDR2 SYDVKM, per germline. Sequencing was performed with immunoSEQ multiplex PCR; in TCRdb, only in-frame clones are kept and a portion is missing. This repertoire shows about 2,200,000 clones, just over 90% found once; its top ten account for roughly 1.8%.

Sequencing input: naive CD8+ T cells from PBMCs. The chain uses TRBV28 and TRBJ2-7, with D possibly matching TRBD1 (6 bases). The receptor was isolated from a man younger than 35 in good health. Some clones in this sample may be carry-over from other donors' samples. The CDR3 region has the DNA TGTGCCAGCATCAGGGGTTCCGAGCAGTACTTC. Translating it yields CASIRGSEQYF.